Described below is a single TCR beta chain sequence and its context. Its antigen is still unknown. Only in-frame clones appear in the TCRdb table, and some are missing; sequencing was by immunoSEQ multiplex PCR. The sample has about a million clones, around 80% seen once; the top ten hold about 1.5%. Between the trimmed V and J ends, which lost 6 bases and 11 bases, there was a span of 16 bases. Germline loops: CDR1 SEHNR, CDR2 FQNEAQ (reference sequence). The CDR3 contains 13 residues. These data belong to a study of shared clonotypes between healthy human individuals. Study results and limitations: Larger richness was generally estimated for naive than memory subsets.

The clonotype comes from a man younger than 35 in good health. The sample taken for sequencing was memory CD4+ T cells sorted from blood. Subset denoted: CD45RA-negative fraction. V and J are TRBV7-9 and TRBJ1-4; D perhaps matches TRBD1 (6 bases). Here the CDR3 DNA reads TGTGCCAGCAGTCTAGGGACAACCGCGAAACTGTTTTTT. Amino acid sequence: CASSLGTTAKLFF.